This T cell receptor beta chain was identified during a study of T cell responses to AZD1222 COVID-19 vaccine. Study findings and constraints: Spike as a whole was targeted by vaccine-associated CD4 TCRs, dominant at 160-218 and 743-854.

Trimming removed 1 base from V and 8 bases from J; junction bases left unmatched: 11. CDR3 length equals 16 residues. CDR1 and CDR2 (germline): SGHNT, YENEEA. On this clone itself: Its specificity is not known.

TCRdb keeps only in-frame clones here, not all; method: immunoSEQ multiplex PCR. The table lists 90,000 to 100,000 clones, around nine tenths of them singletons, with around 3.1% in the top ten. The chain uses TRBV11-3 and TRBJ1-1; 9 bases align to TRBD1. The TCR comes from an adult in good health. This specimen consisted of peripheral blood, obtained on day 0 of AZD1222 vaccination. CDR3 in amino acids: CASSLAYPGQGTEAFF. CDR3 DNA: TGTGCCAGCAGCTTAGCTTATCCGGGACAGGGAACCGAAGCTTTCTTT. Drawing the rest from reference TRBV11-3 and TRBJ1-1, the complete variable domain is EAGVVQSPRYKIIEKKQPVAFWCNPISGHNTLYWYLQNLGQGPELLIRYENEEAVDDSQLPKDRFSAERLKGVDSTLKIQPAELGDSAVYLCASSLAYPGQGTEAFFGQGTRLTVV.